The sequence of this TCR beta chain was determined in a study of cytomegalovirus exposure and HLA in healthy donors. General study findings and limits: When analyzed later, a missense DCLRE1C variant was found to be linked to TCR beta V- and J-gene trimming.

This clone was observed a few times. The antigen is not known. It was with 60 Vbeta and 13 Jbeta primers that the PCR ran. The protocol was immunoSEQ multiplex PCR, while the TCRdb copy is restricted to in-frame clones and leaves out a portion. The table records 150,000 to 200,000 clones, 81% of them present only once. There are 16 residues in the CDR3. From germline, CDR1 is LGHNA and CDR2 YSLEER. V lost 1 base, J lost 0 bases, and 10 bases lay in between. Healthy bone marrow donors made up the donor group. The TCR was taken from a man aged 45-60 years in good health and CMV-seropositive. The chain links TRBV4-3 to TRBJ1-5; unclear D gene. Sequenced sample: PBMCs. The CDR3 DNA is TGCGCCAGCAGCCAAGGTTCTCCAGGTAGCAATCAGCCCCAGCATTTT. Residues: CASSQGSPGSNQPQHF.